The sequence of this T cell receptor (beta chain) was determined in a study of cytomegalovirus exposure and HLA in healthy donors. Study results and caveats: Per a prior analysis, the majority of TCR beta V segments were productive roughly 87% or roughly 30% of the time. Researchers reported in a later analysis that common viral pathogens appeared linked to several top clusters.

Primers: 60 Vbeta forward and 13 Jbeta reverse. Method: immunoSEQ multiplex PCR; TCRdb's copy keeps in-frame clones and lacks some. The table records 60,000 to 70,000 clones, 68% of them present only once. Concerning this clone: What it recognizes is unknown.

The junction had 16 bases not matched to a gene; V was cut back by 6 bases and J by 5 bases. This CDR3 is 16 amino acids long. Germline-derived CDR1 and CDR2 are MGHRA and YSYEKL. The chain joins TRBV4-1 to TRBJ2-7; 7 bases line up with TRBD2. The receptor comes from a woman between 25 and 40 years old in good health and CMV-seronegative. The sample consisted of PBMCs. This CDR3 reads CASREVGRVFANEQYF. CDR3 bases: TGCGCCAGCAGAGAGGTTGGGAGGGTGTTCGCTAACGAGCAGTACTTC.